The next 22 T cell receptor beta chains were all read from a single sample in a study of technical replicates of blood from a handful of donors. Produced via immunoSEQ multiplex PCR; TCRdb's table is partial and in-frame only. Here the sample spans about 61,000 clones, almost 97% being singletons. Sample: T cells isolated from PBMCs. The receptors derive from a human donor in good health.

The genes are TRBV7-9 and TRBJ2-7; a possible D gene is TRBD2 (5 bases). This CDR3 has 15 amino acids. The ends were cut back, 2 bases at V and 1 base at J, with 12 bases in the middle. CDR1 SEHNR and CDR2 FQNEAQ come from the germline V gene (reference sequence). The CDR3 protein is CASSLPGMLSYEQYF. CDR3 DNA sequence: TGTGCCAGCAGCTTACCGGGGATGCTGTCCTACGAGCAGTACTTC.

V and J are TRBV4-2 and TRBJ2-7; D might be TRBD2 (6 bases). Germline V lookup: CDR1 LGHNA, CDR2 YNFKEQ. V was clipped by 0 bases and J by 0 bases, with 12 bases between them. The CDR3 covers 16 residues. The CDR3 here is CASSQDGGGSSYEQYF. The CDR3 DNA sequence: TGTGCCAGCAGCCAAGATGGTGGGGGGAGCTCCTACGAGCAGTACTTC.

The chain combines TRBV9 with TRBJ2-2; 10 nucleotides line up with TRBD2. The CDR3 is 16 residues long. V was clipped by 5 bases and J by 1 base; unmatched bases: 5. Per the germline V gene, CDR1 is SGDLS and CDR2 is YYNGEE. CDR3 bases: TGTGCCAGCAGGCCTAGCGGGGGACAGAACACCGGGGAGCTGTTTTTT. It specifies CASRPSGGQNTGELFF.

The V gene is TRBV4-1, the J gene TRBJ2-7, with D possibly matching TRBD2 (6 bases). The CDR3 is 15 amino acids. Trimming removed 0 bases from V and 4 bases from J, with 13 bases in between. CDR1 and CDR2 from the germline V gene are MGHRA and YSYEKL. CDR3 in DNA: TGCGCCAGCAGCCAAGATCCCGGGAGTTGGTACGAGCAGTACTTC. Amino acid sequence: CASSQDPGSWYEQYF.

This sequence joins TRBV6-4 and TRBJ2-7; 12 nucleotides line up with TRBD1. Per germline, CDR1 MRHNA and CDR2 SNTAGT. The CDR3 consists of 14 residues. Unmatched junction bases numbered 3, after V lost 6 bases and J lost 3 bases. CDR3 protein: CASRGQGAYYEQYF. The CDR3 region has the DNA TGTGCCAGCAGGGGACAGGGGGCCTACTACGAGCAGTACTTC.

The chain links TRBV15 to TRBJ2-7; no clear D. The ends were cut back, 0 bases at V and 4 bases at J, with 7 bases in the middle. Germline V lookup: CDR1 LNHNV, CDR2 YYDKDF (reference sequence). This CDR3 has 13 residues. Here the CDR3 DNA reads TGTGCCACCAGCAGAGATCCTAGTTACGAGCAGTACTTC. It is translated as CATSRDPSYEQYF. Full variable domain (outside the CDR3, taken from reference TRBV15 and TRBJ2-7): DAMVIQNPRYQVTQFGKPVTLSCSQTLNHNVMYWYQQKSSQAPKLLFHYYDKDFNNEADTPDNFQSRRPNTSFCFLDIRSPGLGDTAMYLCATSRDPSYEQYFGPGTRLTVT.

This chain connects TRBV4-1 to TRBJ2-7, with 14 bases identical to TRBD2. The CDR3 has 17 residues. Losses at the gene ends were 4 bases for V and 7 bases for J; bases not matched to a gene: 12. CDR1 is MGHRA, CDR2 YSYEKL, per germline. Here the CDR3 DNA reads TGCGCCAGCAGCCCTGTGACTAGCGGGAGGGCCTTATATGAGCAGTACTTC. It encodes CASSPVTSGRALYEQYF.

The CDR3 is CASSESKVADDTGELFF. The DNA of the CDR3 is TGCGCCAGCAGTGAGTCGAAGGTAGCGGACGACACCGGGGAGCTGTTTTTT. The chain uses TRBV10-1 and TRBJ2-2, with a weak D call TRBD2 (6 bases). V shed 0 bases and J shed 3 bases, with 14 bases lying between them. Germline V lookup: CDR1 WNHNN, CDR2 SYGVQD (reference sequence). The CDR3 has 17 amino acids.

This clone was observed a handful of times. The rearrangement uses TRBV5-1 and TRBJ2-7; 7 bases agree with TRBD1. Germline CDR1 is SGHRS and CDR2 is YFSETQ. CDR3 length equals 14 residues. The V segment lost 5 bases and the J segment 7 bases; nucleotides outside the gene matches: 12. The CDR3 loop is CASSQGVGVGEQYF. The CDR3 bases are TGCGCCAGCAGTCAGGGGGTAGGGGTTGGAGAGCAGTACTTC. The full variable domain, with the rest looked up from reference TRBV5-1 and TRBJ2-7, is KAGVTQTPRYLIKTRGQQVTLSCSPISGHRSVSWYQQTPGQGLQFLFEYFSETQRNKGNFPGRFSGRQFSNSRSEMNVSTLELGDSALYLCASSQGVGVGEQYFGPGTRLTVT.

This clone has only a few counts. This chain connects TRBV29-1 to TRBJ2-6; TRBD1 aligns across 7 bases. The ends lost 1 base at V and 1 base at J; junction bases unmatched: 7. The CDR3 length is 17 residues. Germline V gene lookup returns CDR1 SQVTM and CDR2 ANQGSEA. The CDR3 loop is CSVEVGQLASGANVLTF. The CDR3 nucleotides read TGCAGCGTTGAAGTGGGACAGCTTGCTTCTGGGGCCAACGTCCTGACTTTC.

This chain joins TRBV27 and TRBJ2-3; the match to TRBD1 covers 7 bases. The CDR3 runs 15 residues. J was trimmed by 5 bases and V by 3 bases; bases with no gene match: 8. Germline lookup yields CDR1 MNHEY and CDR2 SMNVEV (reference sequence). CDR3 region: CASSFETGWGDTQYF. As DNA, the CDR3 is TGTGCCAGCAGTTTCGAGACAGGGTGGGGAGATACGCAGTATTTT.

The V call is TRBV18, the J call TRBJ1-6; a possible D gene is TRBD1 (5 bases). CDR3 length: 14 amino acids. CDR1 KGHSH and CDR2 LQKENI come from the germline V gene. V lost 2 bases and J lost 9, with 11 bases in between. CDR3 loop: CASSPEGAGSPLHF. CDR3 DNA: TGTGCCAGCTCACCAGAAGGGGCAGGTTCACCCCTCCACTTT.

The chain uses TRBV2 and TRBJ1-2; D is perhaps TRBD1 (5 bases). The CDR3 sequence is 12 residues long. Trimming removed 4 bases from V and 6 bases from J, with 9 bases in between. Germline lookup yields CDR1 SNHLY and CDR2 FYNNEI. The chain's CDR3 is CASSVGGDGYTF. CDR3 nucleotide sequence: TGTGCCAGCAGTGTGGGGGGAGATGGCTACACCTTC.

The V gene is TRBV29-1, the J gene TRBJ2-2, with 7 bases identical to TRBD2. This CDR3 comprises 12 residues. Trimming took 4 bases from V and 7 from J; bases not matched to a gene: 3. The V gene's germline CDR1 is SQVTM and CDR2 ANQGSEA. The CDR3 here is CSVVPSGGELFF. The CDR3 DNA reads TGCAGCGTTGTCCCTAGCGGCGGGGAGCTGTTTTTT.

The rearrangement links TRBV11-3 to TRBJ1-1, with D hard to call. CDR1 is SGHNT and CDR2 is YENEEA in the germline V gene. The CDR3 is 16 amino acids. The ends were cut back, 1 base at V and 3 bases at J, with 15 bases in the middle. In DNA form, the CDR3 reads TGTGCCAGCAGCTTAGGTGTGCCGAGAGGCGACACTGAAGCTTTCTTT. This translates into CASSLGVPRGDTEAFF.

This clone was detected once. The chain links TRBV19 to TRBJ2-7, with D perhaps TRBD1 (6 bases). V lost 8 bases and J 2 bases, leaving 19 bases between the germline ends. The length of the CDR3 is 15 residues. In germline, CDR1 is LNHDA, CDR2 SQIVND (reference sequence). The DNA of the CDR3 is TGTGCCAGTGCCTCAGGGGCTTGGCCTACCTACGAGCAGTACTTC. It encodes CASASGAWPTYEQYF.

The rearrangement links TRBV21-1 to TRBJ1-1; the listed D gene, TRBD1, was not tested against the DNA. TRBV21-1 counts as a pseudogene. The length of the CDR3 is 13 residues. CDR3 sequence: CASSGQGNTEAFF. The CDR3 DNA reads TGTGCCAGTTCGGGACAGGGGAACACTGAAGCTTTCTTT.

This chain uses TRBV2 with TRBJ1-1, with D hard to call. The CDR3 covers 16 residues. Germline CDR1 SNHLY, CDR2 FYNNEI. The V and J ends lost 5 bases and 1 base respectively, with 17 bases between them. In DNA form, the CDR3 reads TGTGCCAGCAGTTCGGCGGCCCATGTACAGAACACTGAAGCTTTCTTT. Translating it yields CASSSAAHVQNTEAFF.

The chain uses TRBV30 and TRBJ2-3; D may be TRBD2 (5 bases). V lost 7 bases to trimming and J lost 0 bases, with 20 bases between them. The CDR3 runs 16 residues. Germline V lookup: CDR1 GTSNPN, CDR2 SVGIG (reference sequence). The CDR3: CASTGAGSGSTDTQYF. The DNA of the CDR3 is TGTGCCTCCACCGGTGCGGGCTCCGGGAGCACAGATACGCAGTATTTT.

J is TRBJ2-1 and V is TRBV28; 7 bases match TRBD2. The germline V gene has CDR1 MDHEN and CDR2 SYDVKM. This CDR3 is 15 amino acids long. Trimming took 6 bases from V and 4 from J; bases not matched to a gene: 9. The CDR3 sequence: CASSSVSGLYNEQFF. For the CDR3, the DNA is TGTGCCAGCAGCTCGGTTAGCGGGCTTTACAATGAGCAGTTCTTC. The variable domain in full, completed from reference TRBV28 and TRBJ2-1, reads DVKVTQSSRYLVKRTGEKVFLECVQDMDHENMFWYRQDPGLGLRLIYFSYDVKMKEKGDIPEGYSVSREKKERFSLILESASTNQTSMYLCASSSVSGLYNEQFFGPGTRLTVL.

This CDR3 is CASSGRDRRGQYF. CDR3 in DNA: TGTGCCAGCAGCGGCCGGGATAGACGTGGGCAGTACTTC. V gene TRBV11-2 combines with J gene TRBJ2-7, with D maybe TRBD2 (5 bases). The ends were cut back, 5 bases at V and 9 bases at J, with 17 bases in the middle. Germline CDR1 and CDR2: SGHAT and FQNNGV. The CDR3 consists of 13 residues.

The CDR3 loop reads CASSLSWQDSYEQYF. CDR3 coding DNA: TGTGCCAGCAGTTTATCGTGGCAGGACTCCTACGAGCAGTACTTC. J is TRBJ2-7 and V is TRBV27; no clear D gene. In germline, CDR1 is MNHEY, CDR2 SMNVEV (reference sequence). V shed 0 bases and J shed 0 bases, with 9 bases lying between them. The CDR3 loop spans 15 amino acids.